The table lists the clone carrying this T cell receptor (beta chain) with a few counts. Its antigen is not known. In TCRdb, the 5' RACE reads were re-called with MiXCR into one record per CDR3 protein. The table has about 520,000 distinct CDR3 sequences, about 20% seen once; the top ten hold 0.75% to 0.95%. These data originate in a study of identical twins. Regarding the study as a whole: Without tracking the same donors, conclusions rested on cross-sectional statistical analysis. The models gave estimates that fell short of the out-of-frame TCR alpha sharing seen in monozygotic twins.

The V gene's germline CDR1 is WNHNN and CDR2 SYGVQD (reference sequence). The CDR3 extends over 15 amino acids. The junction had 14 bases not matched to a gene; V was cut back by 4 bases and J by 13 bases. The same sample was also used in a study of T cells expressing NK-cell markers. That report adds: In roughly 6 donors, dominant CD3+CD56+NKG2C+ clones formed roughly 1.0-7.5% of CD8+ cells.

Source material: CD4+ T cells sorted from blood. This TCR came from a woman between 18 and 29 years old in good health. The chain joins TRBV10-1 to TRBJ2-1, with 9 bases aligning to TRBD2. As DNA, the CDR3 is TGCGCCAGCAGTGCCCGGACTAGCGAGAGCGCTCTACAGTTCTTC. Its protein product is CASSARTSESALQFF.